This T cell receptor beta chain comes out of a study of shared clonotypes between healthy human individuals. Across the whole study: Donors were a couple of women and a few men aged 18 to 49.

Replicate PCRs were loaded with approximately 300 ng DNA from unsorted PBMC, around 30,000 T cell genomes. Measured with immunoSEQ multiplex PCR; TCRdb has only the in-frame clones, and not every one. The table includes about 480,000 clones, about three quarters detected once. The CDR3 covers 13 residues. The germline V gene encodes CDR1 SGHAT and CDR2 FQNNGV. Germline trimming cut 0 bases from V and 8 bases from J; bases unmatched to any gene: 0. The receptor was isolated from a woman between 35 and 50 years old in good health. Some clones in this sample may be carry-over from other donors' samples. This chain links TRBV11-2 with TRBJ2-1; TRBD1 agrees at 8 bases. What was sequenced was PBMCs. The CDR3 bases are TGTGCCAGCAGCTTAGACAGGGGGCATGAGCAGTTCTTC. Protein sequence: CASSLDRGHEQFF.